The 25 T cell receptor beta chains given below trace back to one sample, sequenced in a study of early T cells in non-severe SARS-CoV-2 infection. TCRdb used MiXCR to reprocess the 5' RACE reads, holding one entry per CDR3 protein. Among around 33,000 distinct CDR3 sequences listed, roughly 4.5% were seen once. The sequenced sample consisted of whole blood. The receptors here all came from an adult who was a healthcare worker with PCR-confirmed SARS-CoV-2 infection or an uninfected control (not recorded which).

This clonotype was seen at least ten times. The rearrangement links TRBV7-2 to TRBJ1-3; the match to TRBD1 covers 8 bases. This CDR3 contains 13 residues. After removal of 1 base from V and 14 bases from J, the junction contained 7 bases not matched to a gene. Germline-derived CDR1 and CDR2 are SGHTA and FQGNSA. This chain's CDR3 is CASSLGGTDRVYF. Written as DNA, the CDR3 is TGTGCCAGCAGCTTAGGGGGAACGGACAGGGTATATTTT.

Ten or more counts support this clonotype. V is TRBV5-4 and J is TRBJ2-3, with TRBD2 identical over 9 bases. CDR1 is SGHNT and CDR2 is YYREEE in the germline V gene (reference sequence). Trimming cost V 1 base and J 8 bases; bases outside gene matches: 14. CDR3 length: 17 residues. The CDR3 DNA reads as TGTGCCAGCAGCTTGTGGGTAGCGGGGGCCGTAACTCTTACGCAGTATTTT. This sequence encodes CASSLWVAGAVTLTQYF.

J is TRBJ2-7 and V is TRBV4-3; 8 nucleotides match TRBD2. This CDR3 has 14 residues. Trimming removed 3 bases from V and 3 bases from J; junction bases left unmatched: 4. CDR1 and CDR2 (germline): LGHNA, YSLEER. The CDR3 DNA follows: TGCGCCAGCAGCCAGGCTCGGGGGGGCTACGAGCAGTACTTC. This codes for CASSQARGGYEQYF.

This sequence joins TRBV2 and TRBJ2-7; D possibly corresponds to TRBD1 (6 bases). V was trimmed by 10 bases and J by 1 base, leaving 14 bases between them. Per germline, CDR1 SNHLY and CDR2 FYNNEI. CDR3 size: 13 residues. The CDR3 coding sequence is TGTGCCATCCCGGGACACTCTTCCTACGAGCAGTACTTC. This encodes CAIPGHSSYEQYF. Full variable domain (missing parts from reference TRBV2 and TRBJ2-7): EPEVTQTPSHQVTQMGQEVILRCVPISNHLYFYWYRQILGQKVEFLVSFYNNEISEKSEIFDDQFSVERPDGSNFTLKIRSTKLEDSAMYFCAIPGHSSYEQYFGPGTRLTVT.

This clonotype was observed at least ten times. V is TRBV6-6 and J is TRBJ1-2, with unresolved D. Trimming removed 1 base from V and 0 bases from J, with 6 bases in between. The CDR3 runs to 14 residues. CDR1 and CDR2 from the germline V gene are MNHNY and SVGAGI (reference sequence). The CDR3 DNA reads TGTGCCAGCAGTTACTTCGCGTCTAACTATGGCTACACCTTC. Translating gives CASSYFASNYGYTF.

This clonotype was found many times. This chain's CDR3 is CASSPEFYNEQFF. CDR3 DNA sequence: TGTGCCAGCAGCCCCGAGTTCTACAATGAGCAGTTCTTC. The genes are TRBV11-2 and TRBJ2-1; D ambiguous. CDR3 size: 13 residues. Germline loops: CDR1 SGHAT, CDR2 FQNNGV. Trimming took off 5 bases at V and 3 bases at J, with 8 bases between the two ends.

This clonotype was seen repeatedly, ten times or more. This chain connects TRBV12-3 or TRBV12-4 to TRBJ1-2; D possibly corresponds to TRBD1 (5 bases). There are 12 residues in the CDR3. Deletions cut 5 bases from V and 8 bases from J, with 12 bases between. This CDR3 reads CASSLQGPGYTF. The CDR3 DNA is TGTGCCAGCAGTCTGCAGGGTCCCGGCTACACCTTC.

This clonotype occurred many times. The chain recombines TRBV7-2 with TRBJ1-5; perhaps TRBD1 as D (6 bases). The CDR3 covers 16 residues. V was shortened by 0 bases and J by 6 bases, with 15 bases between the two germline ends. CDR1 and CDR2 from the germline V gene are SGHTA and FQGNSA. CDR3 in amino acids: CASSLALGRGAQPQHF. In DNA, the CDR3 is TGTGCCAGCAGCTTAGCGCTGGGGAGGGGGGCTCAGCCCCAGCATTTT.

This clonotype has ten or more counts. The rearrangement links TRBV20-1 to TRBJ2-7, with unresolved D. CDR1 is DFQATT, CDR2 SNEGSKA, per germline (reference sequence). CDR3 size: 11 residues. The V gene lost 3 bases and the J gene lost 7 bases, with 10 bases spanning the gap. The CDR3 spells CSARRSFEQYF. CDR3 nucleotides: TGCAGTGCTAGGCGCTCCTTTGAGCAGTACTTC.

This clonotype occurred a few times. The chain carries TRBV11-2 and TRBJ2-2; D remains unclear. V was cut by 5 bases and J by 0 bases, with 10 bases left in between. This CDR3 has 15 residues. Per germline, CDR1 SGHAT and CDR2 FQNNGV. The CDR3 region is CASSPRTANTGELFF. CDR3 nucleotides: TGTGCCAGCAGCCCGCGGACGGCGAACACCGGGGAGCTGTTTTTT.

This clonotype was seen many times. The chain is built from TRBV12-3 or TRBV12-4 and TRBJ1-5, with D hard to call. Trimming pared 6 bases from V and 4 bases from J, leaving 16 bases between. The CDR3 spans 15 residues. The CDR3, as DNA: TGTGCCAGCAGAGCCACGACGGCTCAGAATCAGCCCCAGCATTTT. It encodes CASRATTAQNQPQHF.

This clonotype was seen a few times. The chain couples TRBV10-3 to TRBJ2-3; tentative D call: TRBD2 (5 bases). Deletions cut 10 bases from V and 5 bases from J, with 19 bases between. This CDR3 has 14 amino acids. Germline loops: CDR1 ENHRY, CDR2 SYGVKD. The CDR3, as DNA: TGTGCCAGCCTCCAAGCGGTGGATGTAGATACGCAGTATTTT. This gives the protein CASLQAVDVDTQYF.

This clonotype was seen a handful of times. This chain connects TRBV28 to TRBJ1-5, with D possibly TRBD1 on 5 matching bases. The CDR3 covers 14 residues. The germline V gene encodes CDR1 MDHEN and CDR2 SYDVKM. V was shortened by 3 bases and J by 7 bases, with 13 bases between the two germline ends. The CDR3 DNA reads TGTGCCAGCAGTTTGTTGTGGGGGGAGCAGCCCCAGCATTTT. Its translation: CASSLLWGEQPQHF.

This clonotype was counted at least ten times. The rearrangement uses TRBV10-1 and TRBJ2-2; the D is unclear. Germline V gene data show CDR1 as WNHNN and CDR2 as SYGVQD (reference sequence). The CDR3 is made up of 13 amino acids. Trimming cost V 0 bases and J 5 bases, with 4 bases left between them. The DNA for the CDR3 is TGCGCCAGCAGTGAGTCAGATACCGGGGAGCTGTTTTTT. This sequence encodes CASSESDTGELFF.

This clonotype has a count of ten or more. The rearrangement links TRBV6-5 to TRBJ2-2; 9 bases map to TRBD1. The length of the CDR3 is 18 residues. V shed 0 bases, J shed 4 bases, and the junction held 9 bases outside the gene matches. Per germline, CDR1 MNHEY and CDR2 SVGAGI. CDR3 in DNA: TGTGCCAGCAGTTACTCGTTTGCGGGACAGGGAGGCACCGGGGAGCTGTTTTTT. Its translation is CASSYSFAGQGGTGELFF.

This clonotype occurred many times. This chain links TRBV20-1 with TRBJ2-3; D possibly uses TRBD1 or TRBD2 (6 bases each). Trimming pared 3 bases from V and 1 base from J, leaving 11 bases between. The CDR3 has 14 amino acids. The germline V gene has CDR1 DFQATT and CDR2 SNEGSKA (reference sequence). The CDR3 region has the DNA TGCAGTGCTAGGAGGGGGGCCGGCACAGATACGCAGTATTTT. As protein: CSARRGAGTDTQYF.

This clonotype has a count of ten or more. The V call is TRBV20-1, the J call TRBJ2-2; TRBD1 is a possible D gene (6 bases). Trimming pared 6 bases from V and 0 bases from J, leaving 14 bases between. The CDR3 has 15 amino acids. CDR1 is DFQATT and CDR2 is SNEGSKA in the germline V gene (reference sequence). The CDR3 region has the DNA TGCAGTGCCAGACCGGGACACACGAACACCGGGGAGCTGTTTTTT. Translated: CSARPGHTNTGELFF.

This clonotype occurred many times. The chain links TRBV7-2 to TRBJ2-2, with D perhaps matching TRBD1 (6 bases). The CDR3 has 15 residues. With 4 bases removed from V and 5 bases from J, the gap between germline ends came to 14 bases. Germline assignment: CDR1 SGHTA and CDR2 FQGNSA. The CDR3 DNA reads as TGTGCCAGCAGCTACATACAGGGTGGGACCGGGGAGCTGTTTTTT. Residues: CASSYIQGGTGELFF.

This clonotype has only a few counts. This rearrangement joins TRBV11-2 to TRBJ2-7; no clear D. The germline V and J ends were trimmed by 5 bases and 4 bases, with 9 bases remaining between them. CDR3 length equals 12 residues. CDR1 is SGHAT and CDR2 is FQNNGV in the germline V gene. The CDR3 DNA reads TGTGCCAGCAGCCCGGTGGGGTACGAGCAGTACTTC. Amino acids: CASSPVGYEQYF. Together with reference TRBV11-2 and TRBJ2-7, the CDR3 gives the full variable domain: EAGVAQSPRYKIIEKRQSVAFWCNPISGHATLYWYQQILGQGPKLLIQFQNNGVVDDSQLPKDRFSAERLKGVDSTLKIQPAKLEDSAVYLCASSPVGYEQYFGPGTRLTVT.

This clonotype turned up a few times. This chain connects TRBV5-1 to TRBJ2-7, with a possible D match to TRBD1 (6 bases). Germline CDR1 and CDR2: SGHRS and YFSETQ. V shed 0 bases and J shed 5 bases, with 12 bases lying between them. The CDR3 covers 14 residues. CDR3 sequence: CASSLAQGKNEQYF. In nucleotides, the CDR3 is TGCGCCAGCAGCTTGGCTCAGGGGAAGAACGAGCAGTACTTC. Full variable domain (rest looked up from reference TRBV5-1 and TRBJ2-7): KAGVTQTPRYLIKTRGQQVTLSCSPISGHRSVSWYQQTPGQGLQFLFEYFSETQRNKGNFPGRFSGRQFSNSRSEMNVSTLELGDSALYLCASSLAQGKNEQYFGPGTRLTVT.

This clonotype was found many times. The rearrangement joins TRBV24-1 to TRBJ2-2; D is undetermined. V gave up 4 bases and J gave up 4 bases, with 9 bases separating them. The CDR3 runs 14 residues. Germline V gene sequence: CDR1 KGHDR, CDR2 SFDVKD. The DNA for the CDR3 is TGTGCCACCAGTGAACAACAAATCACCGGGGAGCTGTTTTTT. Its protein product is CATSEQQITGELFF.

The V and J genes are TRBV6-2 or TRBV6-3 and TRBJ2-7, with D unresolved. The CDR3 runs to 14 residues. Germline assignment: CDR1 MNHEY and CDR2 SVGEGT. V lost 4 bases, J lost 0 bases, and 10 bases lay in between. The CDR3 nucleotides read TGTGCCAGCAGTTCGGCGGAGAGCTCCTACGAGCAGTACTTC. It yields the protein CASSSAESSYEQYF.

Concerning this clonotype: Possible read error: a much larger clone is one base away. The V call is TRBV28, the J call TRBJ2-7; D may correspond to TRBD1 or TRBD2 (6 bases each). This CDR3 has 15 residues. Between the trimmed V and J ends, which lost 5 bases and 6 bases, there was a span of 20 bases. Germline CDR1 MDHEN, CDR2 SYDVKM. CDR3 residues: CASSHRAARRGEQYF. The CDR3 DNA is TGTGCCAGCAGTCACAGGGCCGCCCGGAGGGGCGAGCAGTACTTC.

This clonotype came up many times. This chain joins TRBV29-1 and TRBJ2-5; D gene uncertain. The CDR3 has 14 residues. Germline V gene sequence: CDR1 SQVTM, CDR2 ANQGSEA. V lost 0 bases and J lost 5, with 13 bases in between. CDR3 protein: CSVEDKKLAETQYF. CDR3 DNA sequence: TGCAGCGTTGAAGATAAGAAATTGGCCGAGACCCAGTACTTC.

There are many counts of this clonotype. The chain links TRBV7-6 to TRBJ1-5, with D possibly being TRBD1 (6 bases). This CDR3 contains 15 residues. Trimming stripped 1 base from V and 1 base from J, with 8 bases between. Germline V CDR1 and CDR2: SGHVS, FNYEAQ. The CDR3 loop reads CASSLGGASNQPQHF. CDR3 nucleotide sequence: TGTGCCAGCAGCTTAGGGGGGGCAAGCAATCAGCCCCAGCATTTT.